A single TCR beta chain is shown here with its context. The antigen remains unidentified. These data are taken from a study of shared clonotypes between healthy human individuals. Looking at the study overall: Each donor's CD8 memory used one plate, CD8 naive two, each CD4 subset three. Overall study findings and caveats: A reduction in generation probabilities was seen for non-shared clonotypes relative to those shared by all four donors. A generally larger estimated richness was seen in naive subsets than in memory subsets.

Method: immunoSEQ multiplex PCR; TCRdb's copy keeps in-frame clones and lacks some. The sample lists 600,000 to 700,000 clones, 60% to 75% occurring once. Trimming removed 4 bases from V and 4 bases from J; junction bases left unmatched: 6. The CDR3 covers 16 residues. Germline CDR1 SGHRS, CDR2 YFSETQ. The material sequenced was memory CD4+ T cells sorted from blood. Noted subset: CD45RA-negative fraction. The TCR was taken from a woman in her twenties or thirties in good health. This rearrangement joins TRBV5-1 to TRBJ2-2, with 11 bases lining up with TRBD2. CDR3 sequence reads: CASSLPSGGTTGELFF. The CDR3 region has the DNA TGCGCCAGCAGCCTGCCTAGCGGGGGGACCACCGGGGAGCTGTTTTTT.